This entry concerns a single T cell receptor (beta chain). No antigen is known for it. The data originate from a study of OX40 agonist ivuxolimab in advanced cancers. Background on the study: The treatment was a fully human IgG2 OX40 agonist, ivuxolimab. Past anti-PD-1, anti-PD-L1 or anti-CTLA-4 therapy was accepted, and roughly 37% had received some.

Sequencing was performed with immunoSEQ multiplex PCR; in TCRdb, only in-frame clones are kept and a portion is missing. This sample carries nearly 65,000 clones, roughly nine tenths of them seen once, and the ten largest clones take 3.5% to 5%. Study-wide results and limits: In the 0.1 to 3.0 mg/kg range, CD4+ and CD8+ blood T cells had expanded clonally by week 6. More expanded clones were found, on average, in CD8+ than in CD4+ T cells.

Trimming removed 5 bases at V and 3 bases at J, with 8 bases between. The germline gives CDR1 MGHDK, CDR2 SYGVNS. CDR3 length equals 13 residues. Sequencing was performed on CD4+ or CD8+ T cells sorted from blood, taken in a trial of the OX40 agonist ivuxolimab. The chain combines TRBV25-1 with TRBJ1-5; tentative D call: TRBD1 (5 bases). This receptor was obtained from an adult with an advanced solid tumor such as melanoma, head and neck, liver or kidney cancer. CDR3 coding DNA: TGTGCCAGCAGTATGGACACCAATCAGCCCCAGCATTTT. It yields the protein CASSMDTNQPQHF.